The rows below give T cell receptor beta chains drawn from one sample of a study of neurological immune-mediated disorders. TCRdb reprocessed the 5' RACE reads via MiXCR and lists one record per CDR3 protein. The sample shows approximately 70,000 distinct CDR3 sequences, roughly 4.8% of them seen only once. What was sequenced was PBMCs. The receptors shown here come from a woman aged 70-85 years with multiple sclerosis. Both conserved end residues are part of each CDR3. The order of the fields is D gene, J gene, V gene, clone size, CDR3 protein, CDR3 DNA. A D gene is named only where the DNA matches it firmly. Rows may omit the clone size; those that give it use once, few, many or a size class.

>NA|TRBJ2-1|TRBV5-1|many
CASSPSPGRNYNEQFF
TGCGCCAGCAGCCCTTCTCCGGGACGAAATTACAATGAGCAGTTCTTC
>NA|TRBJ2-5|TRBV6-5|many
CASSYEGGRTQYF
TGTGCCAGCAGTTACGAGGGTGGGAGGACCCAGTACTTC
>TRBD2|TRBJ2-3|TRBV13|NA
CASSLVSSGGTDTQYF
TGTGCCAGCAGCTTAGTGTCTAGCGGGGGCACAGATACGCAGTATTTT
>NA|TRBJ2-1|TRBV5-1|many
CASRWGGDEQFF
TGCGCCAGCAGATGGGGTGGCGATGAGCAGTTCTTC
>TRBD1|TRBJ2-7|TRBV5-1|many
CASRKTGDYEQYF
TGCGCCAGCAGGAAAACAGGGGATTACGAGCAGTACTTC
>TRBD2|TRBJ2-7|TRBV4-1|many
CASSQAFVSGEAYEQYF
TGCGCCAGCAGCCAAGCTTTTGTCAGCGGGGAGGCCTACGAGCAGTACTTC
>NA|TRBJ2-3|TRBV20-1|many
CSAPPSGSTDTQYF
TGCAGTGCACCTCCGTCGGGTAGCACAGATACGCAGTATTTT
>TRBD2|TRBJ2-7|TRBV3-1|NA
CASSLGTRVYEQYF
TGTGCCAGCAGCCTAGGGACTAGGGTATACGAGCAGTACTTC
>NA|TRBJ2-1|TRBV12-3/TRBV12-4|many
CASSSSGVEQFF
TGTGCCAGCAGTTCTTCAGGGGTTGAGCAGTTCTTC
>NA|TRBJ2-7|TRBV20-1|NA
CSARWRENSYEQYF
TGCAGTGCTAGATGGCGCGAGAACTCCTACGAGCAGTACTTC
>TRBD2|TRBJ2-5|TRBV5-6|many
CASSPTAGEETQYF
TGTGCCAGCAGCCCTACCGCGGGAGAGGAGACCCAGTACTTC
>TRBD1|TRBJ1-6|TRBV20-1|many
CSARDPMQGVFYNSPLHF
TGCAGTGCTAGAGATCCGATGCAGGGGGTGTTCTATAATTCACCCCTCCACTTT
>NA|TRBJ1-1|TRBV6-5|many
CASSYRGGTEAFF
TGTGCCAGCAGTTACAGGGGTGGTACTGAAGCTTTCTTT
>NA|TRBJ1-2|TRBV6-5|many
CASSYSGGWSGYTF
TGTGCCAGCAGTTACTCGGGCGGATGGAGCGGCTACACCTTC
>TRBD1|TRBJ1-4|TRBV20-1|many
CSARHRGNEKLFF
TGCAGTGCTAGACACAGGGGGAATGAAAAACTGTTTTTT
>NA|TRBJ1-2|TRBV6-6|many
CATPRDAGSYGYTF
TGTGCCACCCCCCGGGACGCCGGATCCTATGGCTACACCTTC
>NA|TRBJ1-5|TRBV7-8|many
CASSLEGWQNNQPQHF
TGTGCCAGCAGCTTAGAGGGTTGGCAGAACAATCAGCCCCAGCATTTT
>NA|TRBJ2-7|TRBV20-1|many
CSAPRGAGSYEQYF
TGCAGTGCCCCTAGGGGTGCGGGCTCCTACGAGCAGTACTTC
>TRBD2|TRBJ2-1|TRBV12-3/TRBV12-4|many
CASSLVSGSYNEQFF
TGTGCCAGCAGTTTAGTTAGCGGGAGCTACAATGAGCAGTTCTTC
>NA|TRBJ2-7|TRBV20-1|many
CSAEPASRPTYEQYF
TGCAGTGCTGAGCCGGCCTCTAGACCGACCTACGAGCAGTACTTC
>TRBD1|TRBJ2-7|TRBV4-3|many
CASSQEGTGRGLYF
TGCGCCAGCAGCCAAGAGGGGACAGGACGGGGGCTGTACTTC
>NA|TRBJ1-5|TRBV12-3/TRBV12-4|many
CASSSYDSNQPQHF
TGTGCCAGCAGTTCGTATGATAGCAATCAGCCCCAGCATTTT
>TRBD1|TRBJ2-1|TRBV7-9|NA
CASSLADRADEQFF
TGTGCCAGCAGCTTAGCCGACAGGGCCGATGAGCAGTTCTTC
>TRBD1|TRBJ2-2|TRBV5-1|many
CASSLLTGGNTGELFF
TGCGCCAGCAGCTTGTTGACAGGGGGCAACACCGGGGAGCTGTTTTTT
>NA|TRBJ1-1|TRBV19|few
CASSGRKNTEAFF
TGTGCCAGTAGCGGACGGAAGAACACTGAAGCTTTCTTT
>NA|TRBJ2-2|TRBV5-1|many
CASSSTVRTGELFF
TGCGCCAGCAGCTCAACTGTGCGCACCGGGGAGCTGTTTTTT
>TRBD2|TRBJ2-5|TRBV20-1|many
CSARDRLAGGSETQYF
TGCAGTGCTAGAGACAGACTAGCGGGAGGGTCGGAGACCCAGTACTTC
>TRBD2|TRBJ2-5|TRBV20-1|many
CSAHPGGEETQYF
TGCAGTGCTCACCCTGGGGGGGAAGAGACCCAGTACTTC
>NA|TRBJ2-7|TRBV7-6|many
CASSWDGAYEQYF
TGTGCCAGCAGTTGGGACGGTGCCTACGAGCAGTACTTC
>NA|TRBJ1-1|TRBV5-6|many
CASRRTNTEAFF
TGTGCCAGCAGACGGACGAACACTGAAGCTTTCTTT
>TRBD1|TRBJ1-1|TRBV12-5|NA
CASGLKGATAEAFF
TGTGCTAGTGGTTTGAAGGGGGCGACGGCTGAAGCTTTCTTT
>NA|TRBJ1-2|TRBV5-5|many
CASSSPPRQDSGYTF
TGTGCCAGCAGCTCTCCGCCCCGACAGGACTCTGGCTACACCTTC
>NA|TRBJ2-1|TRBV5-1|NA
CASSPSNEQFF
TGCGCCAGCAGCCCTAGCAATGAGCAGTTCTTC
>NA|TRBJ2-7|TRBV7-2|many
CASSWRDSEQYF
TGTGCCAGCAGCTGGCGGGACTCCGAACAGTACTTC
>NA|TRBJ2-2|TRBV29-1|many
CSVGAQMNTGELFF
TGCAGCGTCGGGGCGCAGATGAACACCGGGGAGCTGTTTTTT
>TRBD1|TRBJ1-6|TRBV18|NA
CASSPGDSSPLHF
TGTGCCAGCTCACCCGGGGACAGCTCACCCCTCCACTTT
>TRBD2|TRBJ2-7|TRBV20-1|many
CSARNNRGLANEQYF
TGCAGTGCTAGAAATAACAGAGGACTAGCCAACGAGCAGTACTTC
>NA|TRBJ2-2|TRBV24-1|many
CATSDTQTGYAGELFF
TGTGCCACCAGTGATACCCAAACAGGCTACGCCGGGGAGCTGTTTTTT
>NA|TRBJ1-5|TRBV5-5|many
CASSTTDYSNQPQHF
TGTGCCAGCAGCACGACGGACTATAGCAATCAGCCCCAGCATTTT
>TRBD1|TRBJ1-5|TRBV6-6|many
CASRDPGGGNQPQHF
TGTGCCAGCAGGGACCCAGGGGGGGGCAATCAGCCCCAGCATTTT
>NA|TRBJ1-1|TRBV25-1|NA
CASFASGQNTEAFF
TGTGCCAGCTTTGCATCAGGACAGAACACTGAAGCTTTCTTT
>TRBD1|TRBJ2-6|TRBV12-3/TRBV12-4|many
CASSSTGGNPGANVLTF
TGTGCCAGCAGCTCGACAGGGGGGAATCCTGGGGCCAACGTCCTGACTTTC
>NA|TRBJ1-1|TRBV20-1|many
CSARDFAGAVNTEAFF
TGCAGTGCTAGAGATTTTGCAGGGGCTGTGAACACTGAAGCTTTCTTT
>NA|TRBJ2-2|TRBV20-1|many
CSARAPGGAGELFF
TGCAGTGCTAGAGCCCCGGGCGGGGCCGGGGAGCTGTTTTTT
>NA|TRBJ1-1|TRBV5-1|many
CASSLGDLPNTEAFF
TGCGCCAGCAGCTTGGGGGACCTACCGAACACTGAAGCTTTCTTT
>NA|TRBJ2-2|TRBV7-3|many
CASRPQTGRGNTGELFF
TGTGCCAGCAGGCCCCAAACAGGGCGGGGGAACACCGGGGAGCTGTTTTTT